Below are 2 T cell receptor beta chains sequenced from a single sample in a study of blood T cell repertoires in COVID-19. Data came from immunoSEQ multiplex PCR; TCRdb stores just in-frame clones and leaves some out. The sample records approximately 170,000 clones, 88% being singletons. The sample taken for sequencing was peripheral blood. Source of these receptors: a man in his fifties or sixties who had recovered from COVID-19.

This chain uses TRBV19 with TRBJ2-4; weak D call: TRBD1 (6 bases). Germline CDR1 and CDR2: LNHDA and SQIVND (reference sequence). The CDR3 extends over 15 amino acids. The germline V and J ends were trimmed by 3 bases and 4 bases, with 13 bases remaining between them. As DNA, the CDR3 is TGTGCCAGTAGTATTGGGCTTGGACAGAAAAACATTCAGTACTTC. It yields the protein CASSIGLGQKNIQYF.

This chain connects TRBV5-1 to TRBJ2-3, with D perhaps TRBD1 (6 bases). The CDR3 runs 14 residues. Germline V lookup: CDR1 SGHRS, CDR2 YFSETQ. Trimming took 3 bases from V and 5 from J, leaving 13 bases between them. This CDR3 reads CASSSVQGLDTQYF. The CDR3 DNA reads as TGCGCCAGCAGCTCGGTACAGGGATTAGATACGCAGTATTTT.